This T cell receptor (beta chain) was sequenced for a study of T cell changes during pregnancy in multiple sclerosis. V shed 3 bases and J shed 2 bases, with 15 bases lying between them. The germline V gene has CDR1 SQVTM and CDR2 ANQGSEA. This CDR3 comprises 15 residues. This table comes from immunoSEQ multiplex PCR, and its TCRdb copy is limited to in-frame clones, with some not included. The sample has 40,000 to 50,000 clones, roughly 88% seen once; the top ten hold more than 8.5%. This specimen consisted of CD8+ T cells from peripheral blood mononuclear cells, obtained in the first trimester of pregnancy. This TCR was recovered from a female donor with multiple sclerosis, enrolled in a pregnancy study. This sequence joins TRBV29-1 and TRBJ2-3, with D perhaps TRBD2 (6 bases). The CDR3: CSVDRGRGITDTQYF. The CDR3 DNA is TGCAGCGTTGATCGTGGGCGGGGAATCACAGATACGCAGTATTTT.